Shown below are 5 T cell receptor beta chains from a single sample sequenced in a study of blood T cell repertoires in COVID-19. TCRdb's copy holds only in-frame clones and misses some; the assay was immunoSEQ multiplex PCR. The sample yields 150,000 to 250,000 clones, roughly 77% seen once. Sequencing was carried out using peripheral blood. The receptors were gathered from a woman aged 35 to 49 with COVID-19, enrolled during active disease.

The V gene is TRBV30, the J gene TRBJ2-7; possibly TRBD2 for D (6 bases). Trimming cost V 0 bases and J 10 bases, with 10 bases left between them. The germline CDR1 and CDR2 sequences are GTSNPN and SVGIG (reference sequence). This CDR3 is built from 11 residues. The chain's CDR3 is CAWSVTGVQYF. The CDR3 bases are TGTGCCTGGAGTGTAACGGGGGTTCAGTACTTC.

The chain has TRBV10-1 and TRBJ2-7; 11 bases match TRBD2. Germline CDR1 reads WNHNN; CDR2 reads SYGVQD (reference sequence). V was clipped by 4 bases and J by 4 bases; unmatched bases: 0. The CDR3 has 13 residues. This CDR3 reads CASSGLAGYEQYF. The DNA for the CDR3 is TGCGCCAGCAGTGGACTAGCGGGATACGAGCAGTACTTC.

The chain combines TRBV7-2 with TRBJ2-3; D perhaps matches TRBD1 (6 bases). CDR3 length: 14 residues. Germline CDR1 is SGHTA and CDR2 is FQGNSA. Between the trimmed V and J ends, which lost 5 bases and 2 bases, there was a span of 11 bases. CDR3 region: CASSTGQFTDTQYF. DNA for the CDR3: TGTGCCAGCAGCACCGGACAGTTCACAGATACGCAGTATTTT.

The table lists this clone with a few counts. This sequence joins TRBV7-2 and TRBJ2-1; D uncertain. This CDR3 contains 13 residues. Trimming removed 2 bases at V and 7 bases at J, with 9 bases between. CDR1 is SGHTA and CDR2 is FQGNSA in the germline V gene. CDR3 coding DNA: TGTGCCAGCAGCTTAACGGTCTTTAATGAGCAGTTCTTC. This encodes CASSLTVFNEQFF.

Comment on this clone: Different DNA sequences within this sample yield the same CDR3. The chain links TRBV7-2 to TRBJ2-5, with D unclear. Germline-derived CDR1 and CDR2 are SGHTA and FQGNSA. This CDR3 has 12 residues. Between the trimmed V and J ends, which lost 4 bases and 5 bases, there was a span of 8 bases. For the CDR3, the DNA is TGTGCCAGCAGCTCTCGTCTGGAGACCCAGTACTTC. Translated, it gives CASSSRLETQYF.